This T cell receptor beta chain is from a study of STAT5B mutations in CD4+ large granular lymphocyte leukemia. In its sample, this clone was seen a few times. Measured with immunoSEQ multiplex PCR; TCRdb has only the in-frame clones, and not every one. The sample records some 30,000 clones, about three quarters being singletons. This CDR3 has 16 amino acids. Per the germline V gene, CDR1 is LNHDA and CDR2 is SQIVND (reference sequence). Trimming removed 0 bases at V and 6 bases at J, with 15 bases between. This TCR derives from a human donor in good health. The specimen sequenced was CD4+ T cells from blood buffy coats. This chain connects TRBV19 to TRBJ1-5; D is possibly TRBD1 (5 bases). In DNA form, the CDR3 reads TGTGCCAGTAGTATAGACCGGGACTTGGGGATTCAGCCCCAGCATTTT. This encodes CASSIDRDLGIQPQHF.